These T cell receptor beta chains were read from a single sample in a study of cytomegalovirus exposure and HLA in healthy donors. Here immunoSEQ multiplex PCR was the method, and the copy in TCRdb shows in-frame clones only, minus some. The sample has about 45,000 clones, approximately 72% seen once; the top ten hold approximately 3.2%. The sample taken for sequencing was PBMCs. The origin of the receptors is a woman aged 25-40 years in good health and CMV-seronegative. Both conserved end residues are part of each CDR3. The D gene is left open where the match is weak. Some rows have no size entry. The others give once, few or many, or a class for an expanded clone.

>TRBV5-1|TRBJ2-7|.|TRBD2
TGCGCCAGCAGCTTGGACACCGGGACTAGCGGGGGGCTCCTTACCTACGAGCAGTACTTC
CASSLDTGTSGGLLTYEQYF
>TRBV6-1|TRBJ2-5|.|TRBD2
TGTGCCAGCAGTGAAACGTCCCCGGGGTTGGCGGGAGGATTGAAGACCCAGTACTTC
CASSETSPGLAGGLKTQYF
>TRBV30|TRBJ1-6|.|TRBD1
TGTGCCTGGAGTGTCGGACAGGTTTATAATTCACCCCTCCACTTT
CAWSVGQVYNSPLHF
>TRBV5-4|TRBJ2-3|.|TRBD2
TGTGCCAGCAGCATACCGCAAATCGGGGAGGGAGATACGCAGTATTTT
CASSIPQIGEGDTQYF
>TRBV20-1|TRBJ2-7|.|.
TGCTCAGAGGGCACCTCCTACGAGCAGTACTTC
CSEGTSYEQYF
>TRBV28|TRBJ2-1|few|.
TGTGCCAGCACTTCCCGGGACACTTTCTTCTTC
CASTSRDTFFF
>TRBV30|TRBJ1-5|.|.
TGTGCCTGGAGTGTACTAAGTAGTAATCAGCCCCAGCATTTT
CAWSVLSSNQPQHF
>TRBV10-3|TRBJ2-3|.|.
TGTGCCATCAGACAGGCTCAATCAGATACGCAGTATTTT
CAIRQAQSDTQYF
>TRBV29-1|TRBJ2-3|.|.
TGCAGCGTGCCGGGTGCGGCAAGAAGCACAGATACGCAGTATTTT
CSVPGAARSTDTQYF
>TRBV4-2|TRBJ1-5|.|TRBD1
TGTGCCAGCAGCCAAGGACAGGGGTTCAATCAGCCCCAGCATTTT
CASSQGQGFNQPQHF
>TRBV10-3|TRBJ1-5|few|.
TGTGCCACCGATCTGGACAATAGCAATCAGCCCCAGCATTTT
CATDLDNSNQPQHF
>TRBV28|TRBJ1-1|.|.
TGTGCCAACCGGGGTTTGAACACTGAAGCTTTCTTT
CANRGLNTEAFF
>TRBV30|TRBJ2-1|once|TRBD2
TGTGCCTGGAGCCCAGCGGGGGATGAGCAGTTCTTC
CAWSPAGDEQFF
>TRBV29-1|TRBJ2-3|.|TRBD1
TGCAGCGTCCCCCCGCCCCGACAGGGATCAGATACGCAGTATTTT
CSVPPPRQGSDTQYF
>TRBV30|TRBJ2-5|.|.
TGTGCCTGGAGTCCTGACAGTCTTCAGACCCAGTACTTC
CAWSPDSLQTQYF
>TRBV30|TRBJ2-1|once|TRBD1
TGTGCCTGGAGTGGCGGGACAGGGTACGATGAGCAGTTCTTC
CAWSGGTGYDEQFF
>TRBV19|TRBJ1-5|.|.
TGTGCCAGTAGTATAGTCGGCAGGGCAAATCAGCCCCAGCATTTT
CASSIVGRANQPQHF
>TRBV5-1|TRBJ2-3|.|TRBD2
TGCGCCAGCAGCACAGCGGGGGGACGCACAGATACGCAGTATTTT
CASSTAGGRTDTQYF
>TRBV28|TRBJ1-1|few|.
TGTGCCAGCACTCTCTTGAGGACTGAAGCTTTCTTT
CASTLLRTEAFF
>TRBV6-6|TRBJ2-3|few|.
TGTGCCAGCAGTTTGGCAGAACCCACAGATACGCAGTATTTT
CASSLAEPTDTQYF
>TRBV6-1|TRBJ1-1|.|.
TGTGCCAGCAACAAAGGAGATTGGAACACTGAAGCTTTCTTT
CASNKGDWNTEAFF
>TRBV29-1|TRBJ1-2|few|.
TGCAGCGTTGAAGATCTACAGGGAAGGTATGGCTACACCTTC
CSVEDLQGRYGYTF
>TRBV7-8|TRBJ1-1|once|.
TGTGCCAGCAGCTTTCGGGGGATGAACACTGAAGCTTTCTTT
CASSFRGMNTEAFF
>TRBV6-1|TRBJ2-5|once|TRBD2
TGTGCCAGCAGTGAAGAAGCGGGGGGCCAAGAGACCCAGTACTTC
CASSEEAGGQETQYF
>TRBV5-1|TRBJ1-1|once|.
TGCGCCAGCAGCTTGGGCGTCTCGATGAACACTGAAGCTTTCTTT
CASSLGVSMNTEAFF
>TRBV5-4|TRBJ2-4|.|TRBD2
TGTGCCAGCAGCTTGCGTAGCGGGGGGGCCGTCAAAAACATTCAGTACTTC
CASSLRSGGAVKNIQYF
>TRBV7-9|TRBJ2-1|.|TRBD2
TGTGCCAGCAGCTCACTAGCGGGGGGTATTAGCAATGAGCAGTTCTTC
CASSSLAGGISNEQFF
>TRBV28|TRBJ2-7|few|.
TGTGCCAGCAGCTCCCGGAGTTCACCCTACGAGCAGTACTTC
CASSSRSSPYEQYF
>TRBV13|TRBJ2-5|.|.
TGTGCCAGCAGCCTTTCCGGGGATGAAGAGACCCAGTACTTC
CASSLSGDEETQYF
>TRBV27|TRBJ2-1|.|TRBD1
TGTGCCACCTTGACAGGGCGCTCCTACAATGAGCAGTTCTTC
CATLTGRSYNEQFF
>TRBV21-1|TRBJ1-1|once|.
TGTGCCAGCAGCGCCACCGGGACACCGAACACTGAAGCTTTCTTT
CASSATGTPNTEAFF
>TRBV4-2|TRBJ1-1|once|.
TGTGCCAGCAGCCAAGATCACCGAGGAGCGAACACTGAAGCTTTCTTT
CASSQDHRGANTEAFF
>TRBV5-1|TRBJ2-7|.|TRBD2
TGCGCCAGCAGCTTGGTTCTAGCGGGAGGGCCCGAGCAGTACTTC
CASSLVLAGGPEQYF
>TRBV29-1|TRBJ2-7|.|.
TGCAGCGTTGAGTCCCGGGTAGGAGACGAGCAGTACTTC
CSVESRVGDEQYF
>TRBV10-3|TRBJ1-4|few|.
TGTGCCATCAGCCCATCCACAGGTGATAATGAAAAACTGTTTTTT
CAISPSTGDNEKLFF
>TRBV6-5|TRBJ1-1|.|TRBD1
TGTGCCAGCAGTCCGCAGGGGGACACTGAAGCTTTCTTT
CASSPQGDTEAFF
>TRBV5-1|TRBJ2-3|few|TRBD2
TGCGCCAGCAGCTTGGCGGCTAGCGGGAGTTCAGATACGCAGTATTTT
CASSLAASGSSDTQYF
>TRBV6-5|TRBJ2-3|.|.
TGTGCCAGCGGGAGAGATACGCAGTATTTT
CASGRDTQYF
>TRBV29-1|TRBJ2-2|.|TRBD2
TGCAGCGTCTCCACTAGCGGGGATTTAACCGGGGAGCTGTTTTTT
CSVSTSGDLTGELFF
>TRBV30|TRBJ1-5|.|.
TGTGCCTGGAGTTCGACAGAGGCGGCCCAGCATTTT
CAWSSTEAAQHF
>TRBV5-1|TRBJ2-5|few|TRBD2
TGCGCCAGCAGCCCTGGACTAGCGGGGGGTGGCTTGGAGACCCAGTACTTC
CASSPGLAGGGLETQYF
>TRBV28|TRBJ2-7|once|TRBD2
TGTGCCAGCAGCCGGACTAGCGGGAGGGCCGAAGAGCAGTACTTC
CASSRTSGRAEEQYF
>TRBV11-2|TRBJ1-4|.|TRBD1
TGTGCCAGCAGCCTGGACAGGGGGGCTGAAAAACTGTTTTTT
CASSLDRGAEKLFF
>TRBV14|TRBJ2-1|.|.
TGTGCCAGCAGCCCAAACCTCAGATATGAGCAGTTCTTC
CASSPNLRYEQFF
>TRBV30|TRBJ2-1|.|TRBD2
TGTGCCTGGCTCAAGAGCGGGAGTTACAATGAGCAGTTCTTC
CAWLKSGSYNEQFF
>TRBV2|TRBJ2-7|once|TRBD1
TGTGCCAGCAGTGACGTCGGACAGGTTCATGACGAGCAGTACTTC
CASSDVGQVHDEQYF
>TRBV7-9|TRBJ2-5|.|TRBD2
TGTGCCAGCAGCTTACGACTAGCGATCCCAGGGGAGACCCAGTACTTC
CASSLRLAIPGETQYF
>TRBV7-2|TRBJ2-3|.|.
TGTGCCAGCAGCTCCCGACAGAGCACAGATACGCAGTATTTT
CASSSRQSTDTQYF
>TRBV29-1|TRBJ1-1|once|.
TGCAGCGTTGGGTCGGGGATCCCCACTGAAGCTTTCTTT
CSVGSGIPTEAFF
>TRBV5-4|TRBJ2-7|few|.
TGTGCCAGCAGCCGAGGGGGAAACTACGAGCAGTACTTC
CASSRGGNYEQYF